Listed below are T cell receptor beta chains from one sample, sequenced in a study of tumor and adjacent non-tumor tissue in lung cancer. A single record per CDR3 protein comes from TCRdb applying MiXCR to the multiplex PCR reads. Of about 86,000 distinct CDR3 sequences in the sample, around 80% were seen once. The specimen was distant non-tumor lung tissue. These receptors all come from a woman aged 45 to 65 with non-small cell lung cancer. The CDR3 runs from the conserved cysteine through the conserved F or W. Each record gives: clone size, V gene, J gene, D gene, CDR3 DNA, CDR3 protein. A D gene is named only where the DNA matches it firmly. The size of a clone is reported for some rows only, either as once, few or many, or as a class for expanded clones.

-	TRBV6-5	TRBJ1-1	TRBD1	TGTGCCAGCATTTACTCGTTAGGGACAGGGGCCCGGAACACTGAAGCTGTCTTT	CASIYSLGTGARNTEAVF
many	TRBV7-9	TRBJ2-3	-	TGTGCCAGCAGCTTATCGGAGCAGGGTGGTACGCAGTATTTT	CASSLSEQGGTQYF
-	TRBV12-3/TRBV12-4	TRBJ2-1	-	TGTACCAGCAGTTCCCCGGGACGGGGATCTAATGAGAAGATCTTC	CTSSSPGRGSNEKIF
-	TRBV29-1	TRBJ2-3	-	TGCAGCGTTGATTCCCCTGCGCAGTATTTT	CSVDSPAQYF
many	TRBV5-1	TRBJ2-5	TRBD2	TGCGCCAGCAGCTTGGTTGCAGCGGGACAAGAGACCCAGTACTTC	CASSLVAAGQETQYF
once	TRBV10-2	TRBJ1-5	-	TGCGCCAGCAGTGGGGCTCGTGCGCGGCAGTCCCAGCATTTT	CASSGARARQSQHF
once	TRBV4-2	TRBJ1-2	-	TGTGCCAGCAACCAAGAGACGGGGGGCAGCTATGGCTACACCTTC	CASNQETGGSYGYTF
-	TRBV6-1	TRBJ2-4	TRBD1	TGTACCAGCAGGACAGGGGGCACGGAAGACATTCAGTACTTC	CTSRTGGTEDIQYF
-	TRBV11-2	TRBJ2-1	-	TGTGCCAGCATCCTGGAGACGTTCGGGGAGCAGTTCTTC	CASILETFGEQFF
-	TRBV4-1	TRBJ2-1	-	TGTTTCAGCAGCCAAGATCAGATTAGCTTCAATGAGCAGTTCTTC	CFSSQDQISFNEQFF
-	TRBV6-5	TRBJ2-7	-	TGTGCCAGCACTCCCGGACAGATAAGTTGCGAGCAGTACTTC	CASTPGQISCEQYF
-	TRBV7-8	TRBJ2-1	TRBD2	TGTGCCAGCAACTCCCGACTAGCGTCCTACTATGAGCAGTTCTTC	CASNSRLASYYEQFF
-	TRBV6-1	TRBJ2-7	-	TGTGCCAGCAGTGAGCGGGACATGGGGATCTACAAGCAGTACTTC	CASSERDMGIYKQYF
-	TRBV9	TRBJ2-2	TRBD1	TGTGCCAGCAGCCCTTCGACAGGGGGCACCGGGGAGCTGTTTTTT	CASSPSTGGTGELFF
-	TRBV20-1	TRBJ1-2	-	TGCAGTGTCGCCGGGACAAGGGGCCATGGCTACACCTTC	CSVAGTRGHGYTF
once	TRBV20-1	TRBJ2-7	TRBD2	TGCAGTGTTAATAGCGGGAACTCCAACGAGCAGTACTTC	CSVNSGNSNEQYF
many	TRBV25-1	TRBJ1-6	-	TGTGCCAGCAGTGGGGTGAGCTCCTATAATTCACCCCTCCACTTT	CASSGVSSYNSPLHF
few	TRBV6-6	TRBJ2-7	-	TGTGTTAGCAGTTACTCCGGGGACTACGAGCAGTACTTC	CVSSYSGDYEQYF
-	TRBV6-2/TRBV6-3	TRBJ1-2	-	TGTACCAGCAGCGTTATCGGTGGCGAAGGCTACACCTTC	CTSSVIGGEGYTF
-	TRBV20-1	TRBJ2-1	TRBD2	TGCAGTGCCCAATCCCTAGCGGGAGCCTACAATGAGCAGTTCTTC	CSAQSLAGAYNEQFF
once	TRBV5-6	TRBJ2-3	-	TGTGAAAGCAGCTTGAGCGACATCGGAAATACGCAATATTTT	CESSLSDIGNTQYF
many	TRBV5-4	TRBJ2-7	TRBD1	TGTGCCAGCAGCCTGGAGGGACAGGGGCGCGTCGAGCAGTACTTC	CASSLEGQGRVEQYF
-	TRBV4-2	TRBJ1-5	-	TGTGCCAACAGCCAAGACCTCACTAGCGACCAGCCCCAGCATTTT	CANSQDLTSDQPQHF
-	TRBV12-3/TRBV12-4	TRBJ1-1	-	TGTGCGAGCAGCGGCCGACAGCAGAGCACTGAAGCTTTCTTT	CASSGRQQSTEAFF
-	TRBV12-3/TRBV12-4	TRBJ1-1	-	TGTGCCAGCAACACCAGGGCCTCCGGTACTGAAGCTTTCTTT	CASNTRASGTEAFF
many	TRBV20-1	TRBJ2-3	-	TGCAGTGCTACTAAGGGGGTAGATACGCAGTATTTT	CSATKGVDTQYF
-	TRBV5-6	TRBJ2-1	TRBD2	TGTGCCAGCAGCAAGGGACTAGCGGGCAATGAGCGGTTCTTC	CASSKGLAGNERFF